This T cell receptor beta chain was identified in a study of shared clonotypes between healthy human individuals. The wider study: Plates per donor: three CD4 naive, three CD4 memory, two CD8 naive, one CD8 memory. Notes on the study in general: Blood was the sole source, and tissue repertoires probably differ. Of the naive CD4 clonotypes, around 4.8% were shared across several donors.

The table came from immunoSEQ multiplex PCR; TCRdb's copy has only in-frame clones and leaves some out. The sample has some 2,000,000 clones; about 95% are singletons. On this clone: Its antigen is not known.

The CDR3 loop spans 13 amino acids. Trimming took 1 base from V and 8 from J, leaving 9 bases between them. Germline values: CDR1 SGHVS, CDR2 FNYEAQ. This chain links TRBV7-6 with TRBJ1-3; no definite D call. The receptor was isolated from a man between 18 and 35 years old in good health. The specimen sequenced was naive CD4+ T cells sorted from blood. The subset is: CD45RA+ positively selected. The CDR3 protein is CASSLEGGHTIYF. In nucleotides, the CDR3 is TGTGCCAGCAGCTTAGAAGGCGGTCACACCATATATTTT.